The 9 T cell receptor beta chains below were found in one sample sequenced in a study of vaccination and CD4 T cells after COVID-19. Sequencing of DNA taken from cultured CD4+ T cells relied on the Oncomine TCR Beta short-read assay. Each CDR3 protein gets one entry after TCRdb re-called the PCR reads with MiXCR. The sample lists over 20,000 distinct CDR3 sequences; around 39% were seen once. Treatment of the sample: roughly 11-day PBMC culture with coronavirus spike peptide pools or control peptides (ViraFEST assay). Their cognate antigens are unknown. The starting material was CD4+ T cells from blood, cultured in vitro, obtained before SARS-CoV-2 vaccination. Receptors were obtained from a human donor who received a COVID-19 vaccine.

V and J are TRBV20-1 and TRBJ2-7, with 8 bases that match TRBD2. Per the germline V gene, CDR1 is DFQATT and CDR2 is SNEGSKA (reference sequence). The CDR3 runs to 14 residues. After removal of 3 bases from V and 4 bases from J, the junction contained 8 bases not matched to a gene. CDR3 DNA: TGCAGTGCTAGGTGGGCGGGGGGCAGGTACGAGCAGTACTTC. As protein: CSARWAGGRYEQYF.

The chain recombines TRBV19 with TRBJ2-5; TRBD2 matches 8 bases. Germline V lookup: CDR1 LNHDA, CDR2 SQIVND (reference sequence). Unmatched junction bases numbered 13, after V lost 9 bases and J lost 7 bases. The CDR3 has 14 amino acids. The CDR3 region has the DNA TGTGCCAGCGCCAGAGGACTAGCAGGCGGGACCCAGTACTTC. It yields the protein CASARGLAGGTQYF.

The V call is TRBV6-1, the J call TRBJ2-2, with 7 nucleotides matching TRBD1. The V and J ends lost 2 bases and 4 bases, in that order; junction bases with no gene match: 4. There are 15 residues in the CDR3. Looked up from germline, CDR1 is MNHNS and CDR2 is SASEGT. DNA for the CDR3: TGTGCCAGCAGTGAACCTGGACAGGTCACCGGGGAGCTGTTTTTT. Protein product: CASSEPGQVTGELFF.

The genes are TRBV10-3 and TRBJ2-7; 9 bases are a match to TRBD2. This CDR3 comprises 14 residues. Germline-derived CDR1 and CDR2 are ENHRY and SYGVKD. V lost 10 bases and J lost 7; bases outside the gene matches: 14. CDR3 sequence (DNA): TGTGCCACTCAACTAGCGGGCTTAGGGTTGGAGCAGTACTTC. As protein: CATQLAGLGLEQYF.

The chain carries TRBV30 and TRBJ1-3; the D is unclear. In germline, CDR1 is GTSNPN, CDR2 SVGIG (reference sequence). This CDR3 has 13 residues. V dropped 5 bases and J dropped 0 bases, with 8 bases sitting between them. The CDR3 DNA follows: TGTGCCTGGGAACGGTCCTCTGGAAACACCATATATTTT. Translation: CAWERSSGNTIYF. The full variable domain, with the rest looked up from reference TRBV30 and TRBJ1-3, is SQTIHQWPATLVQPVGSPLSLECTVEGTSNPNLYWYRQAAGRGLQLLFYSVGIGQISSEVPQNLSASRPQDRQFILSSKKLLLSDSGFYLCAWERSSGNTIYFGEGSWLTVV.

The chain uses TRBV11-3 and TRBJ1-6; TRBD1 might be the D (6 bases). Germline-derived CDR1 and CDR2 are SGHNT and YENEEA. The V end lost 5 bases, the J end lost 0 bases, and 20 bases lay between the germline ends. CDR3 length equals 19 residues. CDR3 protein: CASSRAMGGRSSYNSPLHF. The CDR3 nucleotides are TGTGCCAGCAGCCGCGCCATGGGGGGCCGGAGCTCCTATAATTCACCCCTCCACTTT. Combining the CDR3 with reference TRBV11-3 and TRBJ1-6 gives the whole variable domain EAGVVQSPRYKIIEKKQPVAFWCNPISGHNTLYWYLQNLGQGPELLIRYENEEAVDDSQLPKDRFSAERLKGVDSTLKIQPAELGDSAVYLCASSRAMGGRSSYNSPLHFGNGTRLTVT.

The chain employs TRBV19 and TRBJ1-2; 8 bases are a match to TRBD1. The CDR3 runs 13 residues. Germline assignment: CDR1 LNHDA and CDR2 SQIVND (reference sequence). J lost 7 bases, V lost 4 bases, and 5 bases had no gene match. The CDR3 region is CASSTRTGSGYTF. For the CDR3, the DNA is TGTGCCAGTAGTACCCGGACAGGGAGTGGCTACACCTTC.

In its sample, this clonotype was seen a few times. The chain joins TRBV19 to TRBJ2-5; no firm D call. Trimming pared 8 bases from V and 2 bases from J, leaving 12 bases between. This CDR3 is built from 13 residues. From germline, CDR1 is LNHDA and CDR2 SQIVND (reference sequence). CDR3 residues: CASQFRDQETQYF. Here the CDR3 DNA reads TGTGCCAGTCAGTTTAGGGATCAAGAGACCCAGTACTTC. The full variable domain, rest sourced from reference TRBV19 and TRBJ2-5, is DGGITQSPKYLFRKEGQNVTLSCEQNLNHDAMYWYRQDPGQGLRLIYYSQIVNDFQKGDIAEGYSVSREKKESFPLTVTSAQKNPTAFYLCASQFRDQETQYFGPGTRLLVL.

The chain couples TRBV6-4 to TRBJ2-3; weak D call: TRBD2 (7 bases). CDR3 length equals 14 residues. Trimming shortened V by 2 bases and J by 11 bases, and 17 bases separated the two germline ends. CDR1 and CDR2 from the germline V gene are MRHNA and SNTAGT. In DNA form, the CDR3 reads TGTGCCAGCAGTGACGGTGTGAGGGGGGGCAGGCAGTATTTT. Protein: CASSDGVRGGRQYF.